The TCR beta chain under discussion was sequenced for a study of cytomegalovirus exposure and HLA in healthy donors. The primer mix had 60 Vbeta and 13 Jbeta primers. Sequencing used immunoSEQ multiplex PCR; TCRdb keeps in-frame clones, though not all of them. The table shows fewer than 140,000 clones, with about 71% occurring only once. The germline V gene has CDR1 SGDLS and CDR2 YYNGEE. Trimming removed 3 bases from V and 2 bases from J; junction bases left unmatched: 4. The CDR3 is made up of 14 amino acids. V and J are TRBV9 and TRBJ2-7; 8 positions match TRBD1. The TCR sequence derives from a boy aged 10-17 years in good health and CMV-seronegative. Material for sequencing was PBMCs. CDR3 in DNA: TGTGCCAGCAGCGACCGGGACAGGCCCTACGAGCAGTACTTC. Amino acid sequence: CASSDRDRPYEQYF.